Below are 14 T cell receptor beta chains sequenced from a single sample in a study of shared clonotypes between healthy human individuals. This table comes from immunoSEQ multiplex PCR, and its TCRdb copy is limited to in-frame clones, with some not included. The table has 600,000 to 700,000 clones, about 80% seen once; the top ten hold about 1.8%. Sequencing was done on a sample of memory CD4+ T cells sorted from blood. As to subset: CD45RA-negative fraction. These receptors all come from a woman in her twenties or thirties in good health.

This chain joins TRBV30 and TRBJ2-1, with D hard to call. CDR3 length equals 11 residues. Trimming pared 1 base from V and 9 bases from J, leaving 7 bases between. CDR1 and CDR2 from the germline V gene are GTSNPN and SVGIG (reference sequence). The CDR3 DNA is TGTGCCTGGAGTGGGTCTCGTGAGCAGTTCTTC. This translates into CAWSGSREQFF.

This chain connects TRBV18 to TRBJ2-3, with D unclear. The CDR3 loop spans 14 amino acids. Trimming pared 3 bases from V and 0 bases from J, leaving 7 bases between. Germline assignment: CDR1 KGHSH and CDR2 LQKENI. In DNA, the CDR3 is TGTGCCAGCTCACCGGACGGTAGCACAGATACGCAGTATTTT. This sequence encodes CASSPDGSTDTQYF.

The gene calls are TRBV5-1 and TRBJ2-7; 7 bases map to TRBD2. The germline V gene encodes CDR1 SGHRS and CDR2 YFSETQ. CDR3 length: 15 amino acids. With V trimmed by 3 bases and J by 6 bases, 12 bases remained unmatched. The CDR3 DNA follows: TGCGCCAGCAGCTCCCCCGAGCGGGAACGGTCCGAGCAGTACTTC. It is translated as CASSSPERERSEQYF. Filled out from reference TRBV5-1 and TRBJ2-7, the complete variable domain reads KAGVTQTPRYLIKTRGQQVTLSCSPISGHRSVSWYQQTPGQGLQFLFEYFSETQRNKGNFPGRFSGRQFSNSRSEMNVSTLELGDSALYLCASSSPERERSEQYFGPGTRLTVT.

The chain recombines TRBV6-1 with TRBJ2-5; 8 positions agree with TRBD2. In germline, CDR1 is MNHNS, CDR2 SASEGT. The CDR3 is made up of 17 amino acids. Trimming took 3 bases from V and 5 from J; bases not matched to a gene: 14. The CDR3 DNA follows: TGTGCCAGCAGTGATATGTTTGTCGGGAGGGCCGGGGAGACCCAGTACTTC. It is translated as CASSDMFVGRAGETQYF.

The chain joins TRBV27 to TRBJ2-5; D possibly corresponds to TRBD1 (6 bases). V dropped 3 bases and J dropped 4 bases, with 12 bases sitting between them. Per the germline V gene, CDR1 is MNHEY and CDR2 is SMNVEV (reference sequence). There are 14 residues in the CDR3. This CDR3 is CASSLFGGAETQYF. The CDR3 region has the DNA TGTGCCAGCAGTTTGTTTGGGGGCGCAGAGACCCAGTACTTC.

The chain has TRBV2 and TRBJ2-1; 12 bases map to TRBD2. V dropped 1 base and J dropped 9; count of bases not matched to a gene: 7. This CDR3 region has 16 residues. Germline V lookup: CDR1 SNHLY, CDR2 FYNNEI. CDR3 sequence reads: CASSEELAGGQSEQFF. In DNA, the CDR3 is TGTGCCAGCAGTGAAGAACTAGCGGGAGGTCAGAGTGAGCAGTTCTTC.

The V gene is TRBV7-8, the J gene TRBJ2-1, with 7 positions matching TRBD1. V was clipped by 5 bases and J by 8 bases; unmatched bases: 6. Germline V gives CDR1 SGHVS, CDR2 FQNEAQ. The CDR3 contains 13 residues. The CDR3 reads CASSARQGDEQFF. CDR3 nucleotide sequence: TGTGCCAGCAGCGCCAGACAGGGAGATGAGCAGTTCTTC.

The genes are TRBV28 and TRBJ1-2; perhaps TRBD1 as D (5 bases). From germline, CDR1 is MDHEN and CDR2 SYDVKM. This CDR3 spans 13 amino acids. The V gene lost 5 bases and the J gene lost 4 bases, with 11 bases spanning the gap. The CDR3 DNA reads TGTGCCAGCAGTCCCTCGGGGGGCTATGGCTACACCTTC. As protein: CASSPSGGYGYTF.

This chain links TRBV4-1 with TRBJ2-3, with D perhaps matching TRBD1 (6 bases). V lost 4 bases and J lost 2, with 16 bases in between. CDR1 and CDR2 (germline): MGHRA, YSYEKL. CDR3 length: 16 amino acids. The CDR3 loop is CASSPVRTVDTDTQYF. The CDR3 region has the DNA TGCGCCAGCAGCCCCGTAAGGACAGTTGACACAGATACGCAGTATTTT.

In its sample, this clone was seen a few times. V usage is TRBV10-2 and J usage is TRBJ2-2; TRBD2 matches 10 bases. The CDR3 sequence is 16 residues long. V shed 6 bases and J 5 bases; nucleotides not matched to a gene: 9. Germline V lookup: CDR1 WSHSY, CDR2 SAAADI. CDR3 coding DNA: TGCGCCAGCAGAGACGGGACTAGCGAGGGTACCGGGGAGCTGTTTTTT. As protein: CASRDGTSEGTGELFF.

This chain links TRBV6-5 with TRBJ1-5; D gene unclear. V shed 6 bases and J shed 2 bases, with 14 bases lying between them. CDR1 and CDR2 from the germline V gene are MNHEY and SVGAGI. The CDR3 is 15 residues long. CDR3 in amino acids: CASRSNLLGNQPQHF. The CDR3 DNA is TGTGCCAGCAGGTCAAATTTGCTAGGCAATCAGCCCCAGCATTTT.

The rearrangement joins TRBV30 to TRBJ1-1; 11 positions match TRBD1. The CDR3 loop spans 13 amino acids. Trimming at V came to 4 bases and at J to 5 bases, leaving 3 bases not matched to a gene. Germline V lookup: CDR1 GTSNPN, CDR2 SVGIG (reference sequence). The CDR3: CAWKDRGPTEAFF. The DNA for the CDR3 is TGTGCCTGGAAGGACAGGGGGCCGACTGAAGCTTTCTTT.

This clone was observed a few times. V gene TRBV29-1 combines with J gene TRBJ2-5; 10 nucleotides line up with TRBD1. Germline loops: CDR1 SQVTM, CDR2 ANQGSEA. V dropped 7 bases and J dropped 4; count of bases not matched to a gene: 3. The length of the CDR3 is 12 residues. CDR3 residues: CSATGGGETQYF. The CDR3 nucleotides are TGCAGCGCGACAGGGGGCGGAGAGACCCAGTACTTC.

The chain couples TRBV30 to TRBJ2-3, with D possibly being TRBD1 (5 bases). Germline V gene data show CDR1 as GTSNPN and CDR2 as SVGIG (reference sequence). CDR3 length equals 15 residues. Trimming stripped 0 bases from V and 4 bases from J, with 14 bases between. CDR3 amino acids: CAWSVGQGKADTQYF. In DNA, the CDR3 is TGTGCCTGGAGTGTGGGGCAGGGCAAGGCAGATACGCAGTATTTT. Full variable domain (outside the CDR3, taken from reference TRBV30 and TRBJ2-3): SQTIHQWPATLVQPVGSPLSLECTVEGTSNPNLYWYRQAAGRGLQLLFYSVGIGQISSEVPQNLSASRPQDRQFILSSKKLLLSDSGFYLCAWSVGQGKADTQYFGPGTRLTVL.